One sample yielded the 3 T cell receptor beta chains listed below, sequenced in a study of blood T cell repertoires in COVID-19. Produced via immunoSEQ multiplex PCR; TCRdb's table is partial and in-frame only. The table records about 270,000 clones, 80% to 90% of them present only once. The sample taken for sequencing was peripheral blood. The receptors come from a woman in her fifties or sixties who had recovered from COVID-19.

The rearrangement links TRBV5-8 to TRBJ2-7; perhaps TRBD1 as D (8 bases). Trimming removed 3 bases from V and 2 bases from J, with 15 bases in between. This CDR3 contains 15 residues. CDR1 SGHTS and CDR2 YDEGEE come from the germline V gene. CDR3 coding DNA: TGTGCCAGCAGCTCCTACAGGGGGGGAACCTACGAGCAGTACTTC. It encodes CASSSYRGGTYEQYF.

CDR3 DNA sequence: TGTGCCCCGCAGGGGCGCCCTAGCACAGATACGCAGTATTTT. The encoded protein is CAPQGRPSTDTQYF. The chain uses TRBV24-1 and TRBJ2-3, with a possible D match to TRBD1 (6 bases). Germline lookup yields CDR1 KGHDR and CDR2 SFDVKD. Trimming removed 12 bases from V and 0 bases from J, with 15 bases in between. This CDR3 region has 14 residues.

V is TRBV7-9 and J is TRBJ1-4, with TRBD1 matching over 7 bases. V shed 5 bases and J 0 bases; nucleotides not matched to a gene: 9. Germline V lookup: CDR1 SEHNR, CDR2 FQNEAQ (reference sequence). This CDR3 region has 17 residues. For the CDR3, the DNA is TGTGCCAGCAGCCCCGGGACAGCTTTACCAACTAATGAAAAACTGTTTTTT. Protein sequence: CASSPGTALPTNEKLFF. Filled out from reference TRBV7-9 and TRBJ1-4, the complete variable domain reads DTGVSQNPRHKITKRGQNVTFRCDPISEHNRLYWYRQTLGQGPEFLTYFQNEAQLEKSRLLSDRFSAERPKGSFSTLEIQRTEQGDSAMYLCASSPGTALPTNEKLFFGSGTQLSVL.